This record concerns one T cell receptor beta chain sequence. The PCR ran on 60 Vbeta and 13 Jbeta primers. This table comes from immunoSEQ multiplex PCR, and its TCRdb copy is limited to in-frame clones, with some not included. The sample contains roughly 200,000 clones, 75% to 90% of which appear only once. This specimen belongs to a study of cytomegalovirus exposure and HLA in healthy donors. CDR3 length: 11 amino acids. Trimming cost V 3 bases and J 5 bases, with 8 bases left between them. Germline V lookup: CDR1 DFQATT, CDR2 SNEGSKA (reference sequence). The source of this sequence is a woman aged 25 to 39 in good health and CMV-seronegative. The sequencing sample was made of PBMCs. The genes are TRBV20-1 and TRBJ2-7, with D uncertain. For the CDR3, the DNA is TGCAGTGCTAGTTGGGCCCACGAGCAGTACTTC. Amino acid sequence: CSASWAHEQYF.